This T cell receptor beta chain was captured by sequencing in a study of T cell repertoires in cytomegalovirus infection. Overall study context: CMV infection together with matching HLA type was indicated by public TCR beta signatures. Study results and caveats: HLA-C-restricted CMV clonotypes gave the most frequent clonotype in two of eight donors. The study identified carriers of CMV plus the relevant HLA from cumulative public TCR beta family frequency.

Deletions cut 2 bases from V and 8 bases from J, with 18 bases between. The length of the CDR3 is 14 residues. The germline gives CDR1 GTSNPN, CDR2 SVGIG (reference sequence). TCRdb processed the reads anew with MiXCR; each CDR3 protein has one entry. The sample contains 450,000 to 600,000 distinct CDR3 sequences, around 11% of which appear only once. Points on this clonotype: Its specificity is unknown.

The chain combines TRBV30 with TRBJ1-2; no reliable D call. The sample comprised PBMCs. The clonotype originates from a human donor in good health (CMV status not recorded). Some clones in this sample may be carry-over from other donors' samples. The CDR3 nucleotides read TGTGCCTGGAGTTCTCGAAGGGCCCCAGTGGGCTACACCTTC. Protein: CAWSSRRAPVGYTF.